This T cell receptor (beta chain) derives from a study of blood T cell repertoires in COVID-19. Study-wide context: Samples of COVID-19 (acute and convalescent) were obtained from the United States, Italy and Spain. From T cells, B-cell-depleted T cells, or PBMCs came the material, which was cDNA or gDNA.

Authors' data handling: Nucleated cell counts were estimated from reference gene primer amplification. Assay: immunoSEQ multiplex PCR; the TCRdb copy retains only in-frame clones and omits some. V, J and clone size reflect that table, while D and trimming were determined from the DNA. The sample includes approximately 140,000 clones, roughly four fifths seen only once; the top ten take roughly 15%. The germline gives CDR1 SGHRS, CDR2 YFSETQ. Unmatched junction bases numbered 8, after V lost 4 bases and J lost 4 bases. The CDR3 is 16 residues long. The V and J genes are TRBV5-1 and TRBJ1-2, with TRBD1 identical over 12 bases. The TCR sequence derives from a human donor with acute or convalescent COVID-19. The donor label of this sample is uncertain. The material sequenced was peripheral blood. The CDR3 reads CASSTGTGGRSYGYTF. As DNA, the CDR3 is TGCGCCAGCAGCACAGGGACAGGGGGCAGGAGCTATGGCTACACCTTC.